The text below deals with one T cell receptor (beta chain). The antigen this receptor binds is unknown. The sample holds no much larger clone one base away, and base qualities are not on file. The library was prepared using the immunoSEQ multiplex PCR assay. For the multiplex PCR, a mixture combining 60 forward primers for TCR Vbeta segments and 13 reverse primers for TCR Jbeta segments was used. The CDR3 region of rearranged TCR beta genes was amplified from genomic DNA by a multiplex PCR assay. The amplified TCR beta libraries were sequenced on the Illumina HiSeq System as 87-base-pair reads. As for how the authors treated the data: Across the 500 to 700 repertoires, a later analysis counted 75 million to 90 million unique TCR beta chains, some 11 million of which were shared by at least two donors. Raw reads were error-corrected and collapsed into unique sequences by a nearest-neighbor algorithm in which closely related sequences were merged to remove PCR and sequencing errors. CDR3 sequences were aligned to IMGT reference sequences to assign V, D and J gene segments. Each retained sequence needed at least a six-nucleotide match to both a V gene segment and a J gene segment. Rearrangements were called productive when the CDR3 lacked stop codons and stayed in frame with V and J; all others were non-productive. Following IMGT convention, CDR3 was defined as the stretch from the second conserved V-encoded cysteine to the conserved J-encoded phenylalanine. The earlier analysis of about 640 of the donors excluded any sequence lacking an unambiguous match to a single V gene segment. An earlier analysis of a few hundred of the donors called V segments functional above 56.7% productive rearrangements and segregating when the between-donor standard deviation exceeded 5%. A statistical classification framework was built for diagnosing cytomegalovirus status from the catalog of TCR beta chain sequences. A later analysis assigned V and J genes by comparing TCR nucleotide sequences with IMGT/GENE-DB human TR gene sequences. In a later analysis, CDR3 sequences and most-parsimonious VDJ recombination scenarios were assigned using the TCRdist pipeline. In a later analysis, every TCR beta chain was defined by the combination of its CDR3 amino acid sequence and its V-gene family, and reads without a unique V-gene family were dropped. To address suspected cross-contamination and a sequencing artifact, a later analysis removed approximately 590 highly shared, low-generation-probability nucleotide sequences. In a later analysis, a clonal expansion index was calculated for each public chain from normalized within-repertoire ranks of inferred template counts. In a later analysis, generation probabilities were computed using a VDJ recombination model fitted to out-of-frame rearrangements, and the results were checked against IGoR. Hypergeometric tests were used in a later analysis to score TCR-TCR, TCR-HLA and TCR-CMV co-occurrence, with a repertoire-size bias correction applied to the TCR pairs. In a later analysis, false discovery rates were estimated by permuting HLA or CMV assignments 20 times. In a later analysis, co-occurring TCRs were grouped using DBSCAN, and TCRdist sequence similarity was added for clustering within HLA-allele-positive subsets. For co-occurrence clustering, repertoires with fewer than 30,000 or more than 120,000 public chains were excluded, along with a handful of repertoires with anomalous nucleotide sharing. This immuneACCESS table, as held by TCRdb, lists in-frame sequences with V and J called but not all clones. Of the missing ones, under half trace to an unresolved V gene in checked studies; the others have no known cause. V and J calls and clone size are as listed in that table; D and trimming were resolved from the DNA. The sample data list approximately 170,000 clones, and around 75% of these were observed just once. The ten most abundant clones make up 4.5% to 5% of the sample.

CDR1 ENHRY and CDR2 SYGVKD are derived from the germline V gene. The germline V and J ends show losses of 4 bases and 0 bases respectively, and no gene match explains 4 bases of the junction. Counted from cysteine to phenylalanine, this CDR3 has 17 amino acids. This entry keeps only the CDR3 DNA: 51 bases, framed from base 1. The cohort comprised some 730 healthy bone marrow donors. At the time of sampling, every cohort member was nominally healthy, though immune exposures that went unrecorded were likely present. The donor was CMV seropositive and was included in the group of 250 to 300 seropositive cohort members. Every donor gave a peripheral blood sample, and the peripheral blood mononuclear cells from that sample were used for TCR beta sequencing. The Qiagen DNeasy Blood Extraction Kit was used to extract genomic DNA from the blood cell samples. These data belong to a study of cytomegalovirus exposure and HLA in healthy donors (dated by TCRdb to 2015 to 2018). A note on the overall study: In an earlier analysis of 587 of the donors, 250 to 350 Gb of sequence data and roughly 100 million unique TCR beta sequences from 150 million to 200 million T cells were reported. An early release covering approximately 600 HLA-typed donors comprised 300 to 350 gigabases of sequencing data and 85 million or so unique TCR sequences. Of the roughly 390 genotyped donors, 81% were placed in the genetic ancestry cluster associated with self-reported Caucasian donors. The aim of the study was to test whether cataloging public T cell receptors could identify signatures of past pathogen exposure. Using immunosequencing, the study profiled T cell repertoires from 666 subjects and related those repertoires to cytomegalovirus serostatus. Along with the 666-subject first cohort, a separate validation cohort of around 110 different subjects was used. High-throughput TCR immunosequencing, statistical association of individual TCRs with disease status, and machine learning were combined to predict cytomegalovirus infection status. In a later analysis, previously published TCR beta repertoires from 600 to 850 donors were re-analyzed and high-resolution HLA genotyping was added so that TCR occurrence patterns could be studied. Rather than using new phenotypic data, the later analysis identified candidate immune exposures from TCR beta sequences and from how often those sequences occurred across donors. An earlier analysis of more than 450 of the donors used high-throughput TCR beta sequencing to judge whether each TCR beta V gene segment behaved as functional or pseudogenic. Donor age, sex, ethnicity and CMV serostatus were compiled together with the repertoire data. A later genetic analysis took genome-wide SNP genotypes for about 55% of the roughly 700 donors and used that subset as a discovery cohort. All discovery cohort repertoires had been generated using a single sequencing platform. Both class I and class II loci were covered by HLA typing, at four-digit resolution. The number of typed donors differed by locus: 629-630 for A, B, C, DRB1 and DQB1; approximately 520 for DQA1; some 590 for DPA1; and around 450 for DPB1. Roughly 5 DR-DQ haplotypes were handled as single units for association and clustering because linkage in the cohort was strong. On average, 235,054 unique TCR beta nucleotide sequences were sequenced per donor among some 430 genotyped donors of the cohort, with roughly 18% of those sequences being non-productive. The study at large found these results: Most TCR sequences were seen in very few donors, while some public TCRs were found in many individuals. A later analysis found that HLA-associated TCR beta chains were more clonally expanded and had lower generation probabilities than equally common non-associated chains. A further reported finding was that TCR beta sequences accurately predicted the HLA-A and HLA-B alleles for most subjects in the first cohort. A later analysis found that most CMV-associated TCR beta chains appeared HLA-restricted, with HLA associations seemingly driven largely by CMV exposure. In a later genetic analysis, a missense DCLRE1C variant was associated with V-gene and J-gene trimming of TCR beta chains, and the association was replicated in an independent cohort. The presence/absence analyses assumed that sequencing depth was roughly uniform across donors, and that assumption may not be true. In a later analysis, some 17,000 TCR beta sequences were associated with specific HLA alleles at a false discovery rate of 0.05. The authors suggested that the approach could potentially be extended to other disease states and immunological phenotypes. Because some donors lacked HLA typing at each locus, the association tests relied only on the typed subset. In this cohort, only TCR beta chains were sequenced, and detectable features were limited by the absence of alpha or paired-chain data. In a later genetic analysis, fewer N-insertions in productive TCRs were reported among donors in an Asian-associated ancestry cluster than the roughly 700-donor mean. According to a later analysis, parvovirus B19, influenza, CMV and Epstein-Barr virus appeared linked to several top co-occurrence clusters. In vitro tests confirmed that a few of the cytomegalovirus-associated TCR beta chains recognize cytomegalovirus antigens. Some IMGT-functional V segments, including TRBV6-2 and TRBV6-3, could not be distinguished by the 87-base-pair reads and were therefore excluded. The earlier analysis of about 600 of the donors excluded 15 to 20 rarely observed V segments, including chromosome 9 orphons, because counts were too low. In an earlier analysis of some 500 of the donors, most TCR beta V segments appeared in productive rearrangements about 87% or about 30% of the time, broadly matching IMGT annotations. A later analysis found that TCR association rates varied across HLA loci, with DRB1 alleles showing the most associated TCRs and HLA-C alleles the fewest. Linkage disequilibrium might explain the correlated functional status among segregating V segments, but an unknown experimental factor could not be excluded. In the study, 150 to 200 TCR beta chains were listed as associated with cytomegalovirus. A cluster of highly shared sequence variants was judged likely to be a technical artifact of the sequencing pipeline. The classifier was reported to diagnose cytomegalovirus status with high specificity and sensitivity in both the original and validation cohorts. When HLA alleles, especially DR and DQ, strongly co-occurred, attributing TCR associations to individual alleles was difficult. CMV serostatus was the only immune exposure information available for the cohort.

The receptor was derived from a man younger than 35 in good health and CMV-seropositive. Material for sequencing was PBMCs. The rearranged chain carries TRBV10-3 and TRBJ2-6; 9 central bases correspond to TRBD1. The CDR3 sequence is CAISVGQGPSGANVLTF. The nucleotide sequence reads as follows: TGTGCCATCAGTGTGGGACAGGGACCCTCTGGGGCCAACGTCCTGACTTTC.